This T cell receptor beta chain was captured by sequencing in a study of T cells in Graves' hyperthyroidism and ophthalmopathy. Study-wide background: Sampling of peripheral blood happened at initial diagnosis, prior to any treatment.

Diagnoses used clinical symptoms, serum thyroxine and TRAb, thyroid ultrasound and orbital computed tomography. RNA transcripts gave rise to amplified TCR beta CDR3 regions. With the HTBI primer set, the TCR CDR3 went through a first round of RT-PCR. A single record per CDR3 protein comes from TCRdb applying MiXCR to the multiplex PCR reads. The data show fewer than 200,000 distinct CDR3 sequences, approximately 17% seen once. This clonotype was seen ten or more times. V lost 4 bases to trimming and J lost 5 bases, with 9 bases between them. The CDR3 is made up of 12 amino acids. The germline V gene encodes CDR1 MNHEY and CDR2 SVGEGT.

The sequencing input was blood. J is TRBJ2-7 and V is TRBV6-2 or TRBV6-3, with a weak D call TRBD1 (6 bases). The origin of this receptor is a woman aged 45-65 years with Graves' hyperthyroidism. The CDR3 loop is CASSSPGDEQYF. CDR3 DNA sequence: TGTGCCAGCAGTTCCCCAGGGGACGAGCAGTACTTC.